The 16 T cell receptor beta chains listed next were all sequenced from one sample in a study of chemoradiotherapy in HPV16-positive cancers. Generated by immunoSEQ multiplex PCR, the TCRdb table keeps only in-frame clones and is missing some. The table records 3,000 to 4,000 clones, more than 90% of them present only once. The input for sequencing was tumor tissue, taken from a patient who underwent chemoradiotherapy. The receptors shown here come from a human donor with HPV-associated anogenital cancer.

The genes are TRBV12-5 and TRBJ1-1, with D uncertain. The CDR3 is 13 residues long. Germline assignment: CDR1 LGHNT and CDR2 FRNRAP. V dropped 2 bases and J dropped 1 base, with 5 bases sitting between them. In nucleotides, the CDR3 is TGTGCTAGTGGTTTGCTAGCGAACACTGAAGCTTTCTTT. Its protein is CASGLLANTEAFF. Using reference TRBV12-5 and TRBJ1-1 for the parts outside the CDR3, the full variable domain is DARVTQTPRHKVTEMGQEVTMRCQPILGHNTVFWYRQTMMQGLELLAYFRNRAPLDDSGMPKDRFSAEMPDATLATLKIQPSEPRDSAVYFCASGLLANTEAFFGQGTRLTVV.

The rearrangement links TRBV2 to TRBJ1-5; 8 bases map to TRBD1. V lost 7 bases to trimming and J lost 6 bases; unmatched junction nucleotides: 11. The CDR3 totals 15 residues. Per germline, CDR1 SNHLY and CDR2 FYNNEI. CDR3 sequence (DNA): TGTGCCAGCAACCCGAGGACAGGGCGAGGTCAGCCCCAGCATTTT. Its translation is CASNPRTGRGQPQHF. Using reference TRBV2 and TRBJ1-5 for the parts outside the CDR3, the full variable domain is EPEVTQTPSHQVTQMGQEVILRCVPISNHLYFYWYRQILGQKVEFLVSFYNNEISEKSEIFDDQFSVERPDGSNFTLKIRSTKLEDSAMYFCASNPRTGRGQPQHFGDGTRLSIL.

The rearrangement joins TRBV14 to TRBJ1-4; TRBD1 matches at 8 bases. The CDR3 is 14 amino acids. The V gene's germline CDR1 is SGHDN and CDR2 FVKESK. The V gene end was trimmed by 4 bases and the J gene end by 8 bases; junction bases not matched to a gene: 6. In DNA form, the CDR3 reads TGTGCCAGCAGCCCCTGGACAGGGCGGGAAAAACTGTTTTTT. Translated: CASSPWTGREKLFF.

The chain links TRBV5-6 to TRBJ2-5; D remains ambiguous. V dropped 2 bases and J dropped 2 bases, with 7 bases sitting between them. This CDR3 is built from 13 residues. From germline, CDR1 is SGHDT and CDR2 YYEEEE. In DNA, the CDR3 is TGTGCCAGCAGCTTTTCGATTCAAGAGACCCAGTACTTC. This gives the protein CASSFSIQETQYF. Looking up the rest from reference TRBV5-6 and TRBJ2-5 gives the full variable domain: DAGVTQSPTHLIKTRGQQVTLRCSPKSGHDTVSWYQQALGQGPQFIFQYYEEEERQRGNFPDRFSGHQFPNYSSELNVNALLLGDSALYLCASSFSIQETQYFGPGTRLLVL.

The V gene is TRBV6-5, the J gene TRBJ1-1; D may be TRBD1 (6 bases). The germline gives CDR1 MNHEY, CDR2 SVGAGI. The V and J ends lost 5 bases and 1 base respectively, with 11 bases between them. This CDR3 contains 14 residues. CDR3 nucleotide sequence: TGTGCCAGCAGTAAACCGACAGGGAACACTGAAGCTTTCTTT. Protein product: CASSKPTGNTEAFF.

The chain couples TRBV18 to TRBJ1-1; D gene uncertain. V lost 1 base and J lost 0, with 3 bases in between. Germline V gene data show CDR1 as KGHSH and CDR2 as LQKENI. The CDR3 is 13 residues long. CDR3: CASSPLVNTEAFF. CDR3 coding DNA: TGTGCCAGCTCACCACTGGTGAACACTGAAGCTTTCTTT.

This chain connects TRBV7-9 to TRBJ1-6; D remains unclear. Trimming removed 3 bases from V and 11 bases from J, with 11 bases in between. This CDR3 is built from 13 residues. Germline values: CDR1 SEHNR, CDR2 FQNEAQ (reference sequence). The DNA of the CDR3 is TGTGCCAGCAGCTTTTTTTGTGGGCCACCCCTCCACTTT. Protein sequence: CASSFFCGPPLHF.

The genes are TRBV18 and TRBJ2-3; D perhaps matches TRBD2 (6 bases). V lost 3 bases and J 2 bases, leaving 12 bases between the germline ends. Germline values: CDR1 KGHSH, CDR2 LQKENI. The CDR3 is made up of 15 amino acids. CDR3 residues: CASSPRRGNTDTQYF. The CDR3 DNA is TGTGCCAGCTCACCGCGACGGGGGAACACAGATACGCAGTATTTT.

J is TRBJ2-3 and V is TRBV30; TRBD1 matches 8 bases. This CDR3 is built from 17 residues. V lost 3 bases to trimming and J lost 2 bases; unmatched junction nucleotides: 13. The germline V gene encodes CDR1 GTSNPN and CDR2 SVGIG (reference sequence). CDR3: CAWSQGAGNTYTDTQYF. As DNA, the CDR3 is TGTGCCTGGAGCCAGGGGGCGGGTAATACTTACACAGATACGCAGTATTTT.

The count of this clone is one. The rearrangement joins TRBV14 to TRBJ2-7, with D maybe TRBD1 (7 bases). Germline V gene sequence: CDR1 SGHDN, CDR2 FVKESK. V lost 4 bases, J lost 6 bases, and 16 bases lay in between. The CDR3 has 14 amino acids. The CDR3 here is CASSLYGQGGEQYV. The CDR3 DNA reads TGTGCCAGCAGCCTCTACGGGCAGGGGGGCGAGCAGTACGTC.

The sample holds one count of this clone. The chain employs TRBV11-3 and TRBJ2-1; 7 nucleotides align to TRBD2. Germline CDR1 reads SGHNT; CDR2 reads YENEEA. The ends lost 5 bases at V and 6 bases at J; junction bases unmatched: 7. The CDR3 contains 14 residues. DNA of the CDR3: TGTGCCAGCAGCCAGACCGGGACTACCAATGAGCAGTTCTTC. Translated, it gives CASSQTGTTNEQFF.

This clone was recorded only once. This sequence joins TRBV7-2 and TRBJ2-6; D is possibly TRBD1 or TRBD2 (5 bases each). V lost 3 bases and J lost 0, with 6 bases in between. The CDR3 runs 15 residues. Per germline, CDR1 SGHTA and CDR2 FQGNSA. The CDR3: CASSFGGSGANVLTF. The CDR3 nucleotides read TGTGCCAGCAGCTTTGGGGGCTCTGGGGCCAACGTCCTGACTTTC. The whole variable domain, remainder taken from reference TRBV7-2 and TRBJ2-6, is GAGVSQSPSNKVTEKGKDVELRCDPISGHTALYWYRQSLGQGLEFLIYFQGNSAPDKSGLPSDRFSAERTGGSVSTLTIQRTQQEDSAVYLCASSFGGSGANVLTFGAGSRLTVL.

The chain employs TRBV11-1 and TRBJ2-7; no clear D gene. The germline V gene has CDR1 SGHAT and CDR2 FQDESV (reference sequence). V lost 6 bases and J 4 bases, leaving 16 bases between the germline ends. The length of the CDR3 is 14 residues. The CDR3 DNA is TGTGCCAGCAGTGCTCCACGTCATTTATACGAGCAGTACGTC. It encodes CASSAPRHLYEQYV.

This chain links TRBV9 with TRBJ1-6; the D is unclear. V was trimmed by 0 bases and J by 10 bases, leaving 11 bases between them. The germline gives CDR1 SGDLS, CDR2 YYNGEE. The CDR3 is 14 amino acids. The DNA for the CDR3 is TGTGCCAGCAGCGTAGAGGCAGAGTACTCACCCCTCCACTTT. As protein: CASSVEAEYSPLHF.

The gene calls are TRBV7-2 and TRBJ2-1; no reliable D call. The CDR3 length is 14 residues. From germline, CDR1 is SGHTA and CDR2 FQGNSA. Trimming removed 1 base from V and 6 bases from J, with 10 bases in between. The CDR3 sequence: CASSLGSGVNEQFF. DNA of the CDR3: TGTGCCAGCAGCTTAGGGTCTGGGGTCAATGAGCAGTTCTTC.

The chain joins TRBV11-2 to TRBJ1-5, with D unclear. The CDR3 has 15 amino acids. V was shortened by 0 bases and J by 3 bases, with 9 bases between the two germline ends. Germline lookup yields CDR1 SGHAT and CDR2 FQNNGV. CDR3 sequence: CASSLDPGYNQPQHF. The CDR3 DNA is TGTGCCAGCAGCTTAGATCCGGGGTACAATCAGCCCCAGCATTTT.